These 27 T cell receptor beta chains share one sample of origin, sequenced in a study of shared clonotypes between healthy human individuals. Measured with immunoSEQ multiplex PCR; TCRdb has only the in-frame clones, and not every one. The table shows about 340,000 clones, with around 70% occurring only once. Sequencing was performed on memory CD4+ T cells sorted from blood. The subset: CD45RA-negative fraction. The source of these receptors is a man aged 25-45 years in good health.

The table lists this clone with a few counts. The V and J genes are TRBV5-1 and TRBJ2-4; possibly TRBD2 for D (6 bases). The V gene's germline CDR1 is SGHRS and CDR2 YFSETQ. V lost 0 bases, J lost 6 bases, and 16 bases lay in between. The CDR3 length is 16 residues. The CDR3: CASSLVGGRTSNIQYF. CDR3 bases: TGCGCCAGCAGCTTGGTTGGGGGGAGGACTTCAAACATTCAGTACTTC.

The chain has TRBV5-6 and TRBJ2-5; no reliable D call. CDR1 and CDR2 from the germline V gene are SGHDT and YYEEEE. The CDR3 runs to 15 residues. V dropped 4 bases and J dropped 5 bases, with 18 bases sitting between them. CDR3 DNA: TGTGCCAGCAGCCGCGTGGGGATCGCTACGGAGACCCAGTACTTC. Protein: CASSRVGIATETQYF.

The chain links TRBV11-1 to TRBJ2-2; the match to TRBD1 covers 7 bases. Germline assignment: CDR1 SGHAT and CDR2 FQDESV (reference sequence). This CDR3 comprises 14 residues. Germline trimming cut 8 bases from V and 2 bases from J; bases unmatched to any gene: 5. The CDR3 bases are TGTGCCAGCTCCCGACAGGGTAACACCGGGGAGCTGTTTTTT. Translating gives CASSRQGNTGELFF. The full variable domain, its missing parts supplied by reference TRBV11-1 and TRBJ2-2, is EAEVAQSPRYKITEKSQAVAFWCDPISGHATLYWYRQILGQGPELLVQFQDESVVDDSQLPKDRFSAERLKGVDSTLKIQPAELGDSAMYLCASSRQGNTGELFFGEGSRLTVL.

The chain uses TRBV5-1 and TRBJ2-1; TRBD2 is a possible D gene (5 bases). V lost 1 base and J lost 3, with 14 bases in between. The CDR3 sequence is 16 residues long. Germline CDR1 and CDR2: SGHRS and YFSETQ. In DNA form, the CDR3 reads TGCGCCAGCAGCTTGCCCAGCGGAGGTGACTACAATGAGCAGTTCTTC. The encoded protein is CASSLPSGGDYNEQFF.

This clone was recorded a few times. The CDR3 region has the DNA TGTGCCAGCTGGTGGGGCGGGAGGTGGAATGAGCAGTTCTTC. Amino acids: CASWWGGRWNEQFF. The chain is built from TRBV2 and TRBJ2-1; 8 positions match TRBD2. V lost 8 bases, J lost 7 bases, and 10 bases stayed unmatched. The CDR3 spans 14 residues. Germline V gene lookup returns CDR1 SNHLY and CDR2 FYNNEI.

In DNA, the CDR3 is TGTGCCAGTAGTATCACAGGGTACGGAAACACCATATATTTT. Its translation: CASSITGYGNTIYF. J is TRBJ1-3 and V is TRBV19, with D maybe TRBD1 (6 bases). The CDR3 is 14 amino acids. The germline V gene encodes CDR1 LNHDA and CDR2 SQIVND (reference sequence). The V and J ends lost 3 bases and 4 bases respectively, with 10 bases between them.

The rearrangement uses TRBV7-8 and TRBJ2-7; D may be TRBD1 or TRBD2 (5 bases each). Germline CDR1 and CDR2: SGHVS and FQNEAQ. The CDR3 runs 15 residues. Trimming took 6 bases from V and 6 from J, leaving 21 bases between them. CDR3 nucleotide sequence: TGTGCCAGCAGTGCCCACGGGGCCAGACCCTCCGAGCAGTACTTC. Amino acid sequence: CASSAHGARPSEQYF.

The CDR3: CATSRAPGTGTNTGELFF. As DNA, the CDR3 is TGTGCCACCAGCAGAGCACCCGGGACAGGGACGAACACCGGGGAGCTGTTTTTT. The rearrangement joins TRBV15 to TRBJ2-2, with TRBD1 matching 9 bases. Germline-derived CDR1 and CDR2 are LNHNV and YYDKDF (reference sequence). The CDR3 covers 18 residues. The J segment lost 0 bases and the V segment lost 1 base, leaving 6 bases of the junction unmatched.

This clone was seen just once. This chain uses TRBV5-4 with TRBJ2-3; 8 nucleotides match TRBD2. The CDR3 contains 16 residues. Germline V gene data show CDR1 as SGHNT and CDR2 as YYREEE (reference sequence). The ends lost 5 bases at V and 5 bases at J; junction bases unmatched: 13. The CDR3 reads CASRRSLAETIDTQYF. The DNA for the CDR3 is TGTGCCAGCAGGCGTTCACTAGCGGAGACGATAGATACGCAGTATTTT. Supplemented by reference TRBV5-4 and TRBJ2-3, the full variable domain reads ETGVTQSPTHLIKTRGQQVTLRCSSQSGHNTVSWYQQALGQGPQFIFQYYREEENGRGNFPPRFSGLQFPNYSSELNVNALELDDSALYLCASRRSLAETIDTQYFGPGTRLTVL.

The genes are TRBV10-3 and TRBJ2-7, with 7 bases matching TRBD2. The V segment lost 4 bases and the J segment 3 bases; nucleotides outside the gene matches: 6. Germline CDR1 ENHRY, CDR2 SYGVKD. The CDR3 extends over 14 amino acids. The CDR3 DNA sequence: TGTGCCATCAGTGCGGTTGGCGGGGGCTACGAGCAGTACTTC. It encodes CAISAVGGGYEQYF.

The rearrangement joins TRBV7-2 to TRBJ2-7, with a tentative D call TRBD1 (6 bases). The CDR3 is 13 amino acids. Trimming left V 4 bases short and J 2 bases short, with 9 bases between. The V gene's germline CDR1 is SGHTA and CDR2 FQGNSA. CDR3 nucleotide sequence: TGTGCCAGCAGCTATCGGACAGCCTACGAGCAGTACTTC. It specifies CASSYRTAYEQYF.

This clone was found once. V and J are TRBV18 and TRBJ1-1; D gene ambiguous. Trimming removed 3 bases at V and 11 bases at J, with 22 bases between. From germline, CDR1 is KGHSH and CDR2 LQKENI. The CDR3 extends over 15 amino acids. The CDR3 region is CASSPDPLLSRGAFF. CDR3 DNA sequence: TGTGCCAGCTCACCGGACCCTCTTTTATCGCGAGGGGCTTTCTTT.

This clone appeared a few times. V gene TRBV7-7 combines with J gene TRBJ2-3, with a possible D match to TRBD1 (5 bases). The CDR3 spans 15 residues. Trimming cost V 5 bases and J 6 bases, with 18 bases left between them. The V gene's germline CDR1 is SSHAT and CDR2 FNYEAQ (reference sequence). CDR3 coding DNA: TGTGCCAGCAGCCAGGGTGGCTTCCGATCTGATACGCAGTATTTT. This sequence encodes CASSQGGFRSDTQYF.

J is TRBJ2-2 and V is TRBV28; D remains unclear. V lost 2 bases, J lost 7 bases, and 17 bases lay in between. Germline values: CDR1 MDHEN, CDR2 SYDVKM. This CDR3 is built from 16 residues. CDR3 protein: CASSLEVTYSNGELFF. CDR3 in DNA: TGTGCCAGCAGTTTAGAGGTCACCTACTCCAACGGGGAGCTGTTTTTT.

The CDR3 nucleotides read TGTGCCAGCAGCTTGGGAGGTGGCTACACCTTC. It translates to CASSLGGGYTF. This chain joins TRBV7-9 and TRBJ1-2, with D unclear. The CDR3 consists of 11 residues. Trimming took off 3 bases at V and 7 bases at J, with 6 bases between the two ends. The germline CDR1 and CDR2 sequences are SEHNR and FQNEAQ (reference sequence).

CDR3 protein: CASSASGTGGDEQYF. The CDR3 DNA is TGTGCCAGCAGCGCCTCCGGGACAGGGGGCGACGAGCAGTACTTC. The rearrangement links TRBV7-8 to TRBJ2-7; TRBD1 agrees at 12 bases. Germline CDR1 SGHVS, CDR2 FQNEAQ. Trimming took 5 bases from V and 5 from J; bases not matched to a gene: 7. The CDR3 loop spans 15 amino acids.

The genes are TRBV5-1 and TRBJ2-3; no clear D. V was trimmed by 2 bases and J by 4 bases, leaving 8 bases between them. CDR1 and CDR2 from the germline V gene are SGHRS and YFSETQ. This CDR3 is built from 13 residues. CDR3 nucleotide sequence: TGCGCCAGCAGCTTTAACACAGCAGATACGCAGTATTTT. Protein product: CASSFNTADTQYF.

The CDR3 DNA reads TGTGCCAGCAGCCAAGAAGGGCCTAACTATGGCTACACCTTC. This encodes CASSQEGPNYGYTF. The rearrangement links TRBV16 to TRBJ1-2, with D uncertain. This CDR3 is 14 amino acids long. Germline loops: CDR1 KGHSY, CDR2 FQNENV. Trimming took 2 bases from V and 0 from J, leaving 7 bases between them.

This clone was recorded a few times. The chain links TRBV2 to TRBJ2-2; no reliable D call. The germline V and J ends were trimmed by 4 bases and 5 bases, with 14 bases remaining between them. The CDR3 length is 15 residues. CDR1 and CDR2 from the germline V gene are SNHLY and FYNNEI. The CDR3 DNA sequence: TGTGCCAGCAGTGCCGGGCAGGCTAGTACCGGGGAGCTGTTTTTT. This codes for CASSAGQASTGELFF.

The CDR3 here is CASLEGTSSSSTDTQYF. CDR3 bases: TGTGCCAGCCTCGAAGGGACTAGCAGTTCTAGCACAGATACGCAGTATTTT. V is TRBV21-1 and J is TRBJ2-3; TRBD2, the table's D call, was not compared with the DNA. TRBV21-1 is a listed pseudogene. The CDR3 sequence is 17 residues long.

V gene TRBV28 combines with J gene TRBJ1-4; D might be TRBD1 (6 bases). V shed 1 base and J shed 7 bases, with 16 bases lying between them. In germline, CDR1 is MDHEN, CDR2 SYDVKM. CDR3 size: 16 residues. The DNA for the CDR3 is TGTGCCAGCAGTTTATCTGGGGGCGCATTAAGTGAAAAACTGTTTTTT. Amino acids: CASSLSGGALSEKLFF.

This chain uses TRBV2 with TRBJ2-2; D possibly corresponds to TRBD2 (7 bases). The CDR3 sequence is 14 residues long. Germline-derived CDR1 and CDR2 are SNHLY and FYNNEI. Trimming shortened V by 2 bases and J by 6 bases, and 10 bases separated the two germline ends. The CDR3 DNA is TGTGCCAGCAGTGAACAAGGGGGGGCCGGGGAGCTGTTTTTT. Protein: CASSEQGGAGELFF.

The chain joins TRBV19 to TRBJ1-2; D unclear. CDR1 is LNHDA, CDR2 SQIVND, per germline (reference sequence). This CDR3 contains 14 residues. Deletions cut 7 bases from V and 4 bases from J, with 16 bases between. CDR3 sequence reads: CASTGPENFYGYTF. The CDR3 DNA reads TGTGCCAGTACTGGACCAGAAAACTTCTATGGCTACACCTTC.

CDR3 region: CASSGQQGRSYEQYF. CDR3 in DNA: TGTGCCAGCAGTGGACAACAGGGGAGGTCCTACGAGCAGTACTTC. The V call is TRBV6-1, the J call TRBJ2-7; maybe TRBD1 (7 bases). The V end lost 4 bases, the J end lost 1 base, and 14 bases lay between the germline ends. The CDR3 consists of 15 residues. CDR1 and CDR2 from the germline V gene are MNHNS and SASEGT.

This clone turned up a few times. The V gene is TRBV5-5, the J gene TRBJ2-2; 9 positions match TRBD2. Germline CDR1 is SGHKS and CDR2 is YYEKEE (reference sequence). This CDR3 is 19 amino acids long. V gave up 0 bases and J gave up 5 bases; unmatched junction bases: 14. CDR3 sequence reads: CASSLEVLAGNLGTGELFF. The CDR3 bases are TGTGCCAGCAGCTTGGAAGTCCTAGCGGGAAATCTGGGTACCGGGGAGCTGTTTTTT.

This chain connects TRBV4-3 to TRBJ2-7; no clear D. This CDR3 spans 14 amino acids. V gave up 3 bases and J gave up 2 bases, with 11 bases separating them. Germline lookup yields CDR1 LGHNA and CDR2 YSLEER. The CDR3 nucleotides are TGCGCCAGCAGCCAGTCTAAAGGACCCTACGAGCAGTACTTC. It is translated as CASSQSKGPYEQYF.

This clone was found many times. The chain couples TRBV27 to TRBJ2-2; D may be TRBD2 (6 bases). V shed 2 bases and J shed 4 bases, with 11 bases lying between them. CDR1 and CDR2 from the germline V gene are MNHEY and SMNVEV (reference sequence). There are 15 residues in the CDR3. The CDR3 reads CASSLGTVRTGELFF. The CDR3 DNA reads as TGTGCCAGCAGTTTAGGGACTGTACGCACCGGGGAGCTGTTTTTT.